Listed below are T cell receptor beta chains from one sample, sequenced in a study of T cells after yellow fever vaccination. A single record per CDR3 protein comes from TCRdb applying MiXCR to the 5' RACE reads. The data contain a few hundred thousand distinct CDR3 sequences, over 4% of them singletons. The sample here was PBMCs, taken 5 days after the yellow fever booster vaccination. These receptors came from a man aged 18 to 29 who received the YFV17D yellow fever vaccine. The CDR3 runs from the conserved cysteine through the conserved F or W. The D gene is left open where the match is weak.

j_gene,v_gene,d_gene,CDR3aa
TRBJ1-1,TRBV3-1,TRBD1,CASSQPDREAEAFF
TRBJ2-7,TRBV9,.,CASSVSGDISTHEQYF
TRBJ1-4,TRBV7-2,TRBD1,CASSFGQGYEKLFF
TRBJ1-1,TRBV7-6,.,CASSPSAGIAEAFF
TRBJ2-3,TRBV3-1,.,CASSQDGTSRVTDTQYF
TRBJ2-3,TRBV10-3,.,CAISVEAKRDTQYF
TRBJ2-1,TRBV5-1,.,CASSFTGDWVNEQFF
TRBJ2-5,TRBV9,TRBD1,CASSADRGRETQYF
TRBJ2-5,TRBV12-3/TRBV12-4,TRBD2,CATSPGLALGTQYF
TRBJ2-1,TRBV9,TRBD2,CASSPVPLGGGGNEQFF
TRBJ2-3,TRBV5-1,.,CASSSRYLTDTQYF
TRBJ1-2,TRBV6-5,.,CASRRDTRYGYTF
TRBJ2-3,TRBV7-3,.,CASSQHPKSGGDTQYF
TRBJ1-1,TRBV12-3/TRBV12-4,TRBD1,CASSSGTDNTEAFF
TRBJ1-3,TRBV28,.,CASSLAGAQGNTIYF
TRBJ1-2,TRBV18,.,CASSPPARENYGYTF
TRBJ2-7,TRBV30,.,CAWTSPHRLHEQYF
TRBJ2-3,TRBV14,.,CASSRLNQRRTDTQYF
TRBJ2-7,TRBV7-2,.,CASSLIPGIYEQYF
TRBJ1-2,TRBV7-8,TRBD1,CASSSAGTGHYGYTF
TRBJ2-7,TRBV20-1,.,CSARDPASLDRSDEQYF
TRBJ1-1,TRBV15,.,CATSSERVGGTEAFF
TRBJ2-7,TRBV5-3,TRBD1,CARSLVTGDGEQYF
TRBJ1-5,TRBV19,.,CASSIVREGQPQHF
TRBJ1-5,TRBV20-1,TRBD1,CSASSRGVWGQLDQPQHF
TRBJ2-2,TRBV25-1,TRBD1,CASSENRGRPGELFF
TRBJ2-3,TRBV29-1,.,CSGTGLVTDTQYF
TRBJ2-7,TRBV7-3,.,CASSLLGGNEQYF
TRBJ2-3,TRBV7-2,TRBD1,CASSTGQAGDTQYF
TRBJ2-6,TRBV20-1,.,CSASLSSGANVLTF
TRBJ2-7,TRBV12-5,TRBD1,CASGLATGGYEQYF
TRBJ1-2,TRBV10-3,TRBD1,CAISEGTGDRGYTF
TRBJ2-1,TRBV7-2,TRBD2,CASSHLAGRTNEQFF
TRBJ2-1,TRBV29-1,.,CSVRGNEQFF
TRBJ2-7,TRBV7-9,TRBD2,CASSQRGLATSEQYF
TRBJ1-4,TRBV7-9,.,CASSLAGLGSVEKLFF